This TCR beta chain originates from a study of blood T cell repertoires in COVID-19. For the study at large: There were acute and convalescent COVID-19 samples, and they came from the United States, Italy and Spain.

Assay used: immunoSEQ multiplex PCR; TCRdb lists only in-frame clones, some missing. The table shows roughly 100,000 clones, with roughly 76% occurring only once. The V gene end was trimmed by 10 bases and the J gene end by 0 bases; junction bases not matched to a gene: 12. The CDR3 extends over 15 amino acids. Per germline, CDR1 MNHEY and CDR2 SVGAGI. The chain recombines TRBV6-5 with TRBJ2-7; 7 bases line up with TRBD1. Sequencing input: peripheral blood. The sequence was obtained from a woman in her seventies with acute or convalescent COVID-19. The CDR3 here is CAIRGTDFSSYEQYF. As DNA, the CDR3 is TGTGCCATCAGGGGGACAGACTTCAGCTCCTACGAGCAGTACTTC.